The 29 T cell receptor beta chains in this list originate from one sample, sequenced in a study of OX40 agonist ivuxolimab in advanced cancers. Assay used: immunoSEQ multiplex PCR; TCRdb lists only in-frame clones, some missing. The table records approximately 91,000 clones, about nine tenths of them present only once. This specimen consisted of CD4+ or CD8+ T cells sorted from blood, obtained in a trial of the OX40 agonist ivuxolimab. Source of these receptors: an adult with an advanced solid tumor such as melanoma, head and neck, liver or kidney cancer.

The V and J genes are TRBV6-1 and TRBJ1-1, with D maybe TRBD1 (6 bases). This CDR3 spans 13 amino acids. V was pared by 11 bases and J by 0 bases, with 13 bases between. Germline V gene sequence: CDR1 MNHNS, CDR2 SASEGT. CDR3 nucleotide sequence: TGTGCCGGACACAGGGAGGTGAACACTGAAGCTTTCTTT. Translation gives CAGHREVNTEAFF.

The chain recombines TRBV29-1 with TRBJ1-5; the D gene is possibly TRBD1 (6 bases). CDR1 is SQVTM and CDR2 is ANQGSEA in the germline V gene. CDR3 size: 12 residues. V lost 5 bases to trimming and J lost 7 bases, with 12 bases between them. The CDR3 loop reads CSVLVGGQPQHF. DNA for the CDR3: TGCAGCGTTCTGGTAGGGGGGCAGCCCCAGCATTTT.

The genes are TRBV5-1 and TRBJ2-7, with D possibly called TRBD1 or TRBD2 (6 bases each). Trimming stripped 0 bases from V and 2 bases from J, with 18 bases between. The CDR3 runs 17 residues. Per the germline V gene, CDR1 is SGHRS and CDR2 is YFSETQ. CDR3 sequence reads: CASSLDVSGGPPYEQYF. The CDR3 DNA reads TGCGCCAGCAGCTTGGATGTTTCCGGGGGCCCGCCCTACGAGCAGTACTTC.

This chain connects TRBV5-5 to TRBJ2-7, with 7 bases identical to TRBD2. CDR1 is SGHKS, CDR2 YYEKEE, per germline (reference sequence). V lost 0 bases to trimming and J lost 3 bases; unmatched junction nucleotides: 9. CDR3 length equals 16 residues. For the CDR3, the DNA is TGTGCCAGCAGCTTGGGTGTGTCTAGCGGAATCTACGAGCAGTACTTC. Protein: CASSLGVSSGIYEQYF.

This clone has more than one count but fewer than ten. The rearrangement links TRBV10-1 to TRBJ1-6; D perhaps matches TRBD1 (5 bases). The V gene lost 11 bases and the J gene lost 4 bases, with 15 bases spanning the gap. The CDR3 consists of 14 residues. CDR1 is WNHNN and CDR2 is SYGVQD in the germline V gene (reference sequence). This CDR3 reads CAGLYRFYNSPLHF. The CDR3 DNA follows: TGCGCCGGTTTATACAGGTTTTATAATTCACCCCTCCACTTT.

This clone was seen only once. The chain is built from TRBV5-1 and TRBJ1-5; D gene unclear. V lost 0 bases and J lost 0, with 7 bases in between. The CDR3 is 15 residues long. CDR1 is SGHRS and CDR2 is YFSETQ in the germline V gene. CDR3 region: CASSLDTDSNQPQHF. CDR3 nucleotide sequence: TGCGCCAGCAGCTTGGACACTGATAGCAATCAGCCCCAGCATTTT.

The chain recombines TRBV27 with TRBJ1-4; the D is unclear. This CDR3 comprises 15 residues. The V end was cut by 4 bases, the J end by 7 bases, with 16 bases between. Per germline, CDR1 MNHEY and CDR2 SMNVEV (reference sequence). The CDR3 sequence is CASSSSGRRGEKLFF. The CDR3 DNA reads as TGTGCCAGCAGTTCTTCCGGACGTCGCGGTGAAAAACTGTTTTTT.

V and J are TRBV19 and TRBJ2-6; 7 nucleotides line up with TRBD1. Germline-derived CDR1 and CDR2 are LNHDA and SQIVND (reference sequence). The V segment lost 5 bases and the J segment 9 bases; nucleotides outside the gene matches: 10. CDR3 length: 15 residues. CDR3 loop: CASSRSGTADNVLTF. For the CDR3, the DNA is TGTGCCAGTAGTCGCTCCGGGACAGCGGACAACGTCCTGACTTTC.

The chain links TRBV6-1 to TRBJ1-5, with D tentatively TRBD1 (6 bases). The CDR3 spans 16 residues. Deletions cut 3 bases from V and 6 bases from J, with 18 bases between. Looked up from germline, CDR1 is MNHNS and CDR2 is SASEGT. The CDR3 region has the DNA TGTGCCAGCAGTGAGGGGGCGGGGGTAGATCGTCAGCCCCAGCATTTT. The encoded protein is CASSEGAGVDRQPQHF.

The V call is TRBV2, the J call TRBJ2-1, with TRBD1 matching over 8 bases. This CDR3 has 15 amino acids. V shed 6 bases, J shed 4 bases, and the junction held 8 bases outside the gene matches. Per germline, CDR1 SNHLY and CDR2 FYNNEI. The DNA of the CDR3 is TGTGCCAGCAGGGTCGACAGGGGTGGGTACAATGAGCAGTTCTTC. It is translated as CASRVDRGGYNEQFF.

The rearrangement uses TRBV30 and TRBJ2-4, with D tentatively TRBD1 (6 bases). V was pared by 4 bases and J by 0 bases, with 10 bases between. This CDR3 is 14 amino acids long. CDR1 and CDR2 from the germline V gene are GTSNPN and SVGIG (reference sequence). The CDR3 here is CAWNRAGAKNIQYF. DNA of the CDR3: TGTGCCTGGAACAGGGCTGGAGCCAAAAACATTCAGTACTTC.

The chain couples TRBV11-1 to TRBJ2-6; D gene ambiguous. This CDR3 is 16 amino acids long. Trimming took off 6 bases at V and 4 bases at J, with 16 bases between the two ends. The germline V gene encodes CDR1 SGHAT and CDR2 FQDESV (reference sequence). In DNA, the CDR3 is TGTGCCAGCAGTCCAACGAACCAGTTCGGGGCCAACGTCCTGACTTTC. Its protein is CASSPTNQFGANVLTF.

The chain joins TRBV6-4 to TRBJ1-1; 7 bases match TRBD1. The V and J ends lost 6 bases and 3 bases, in that order; junction bases with no gene match: 4. CDR3 size: 13 residues. Germline V gene data show CDR1 as MRHNA and CDR2 as SNTAGT. The CDR3 loop is CASSTTGDTEAFF. For the CDR3, the DNA is TGTGCCAGCAGCACAACAGGGGACACTGAAGCTTTCTTT.

This clone was seen just once. V usage is TRBV15 and J usage is TRBJ2-5; D is uncertain. This CDR3 spans 15 amino acids. V dropped 0 bases and J dropped 5 bases, with 13 bases sitting between them. Germline CDR1 is LNHNV and CDR2 is YYDKDF (reference sequence). For the CDR3, the DNA is TGTGCCACCAGCAGAGATCGGTCGAGGACGGAGACCCAGTACTTC. This sequence encodes CATSRDRSRTETQYF.

The rearrangement joins TRBV6-1 to TRBJ1-1, with D maybe TRBD1 (6 bases). Germline V gene sequence: CDR1 MNHNS, CDR2 SASEGT. Trimming shortened V by 7 bases and J by 0 bases, and 9 bases separated the two germline ends. This CDR3 region has 13 residues. Written as DNA, the CDR3 is TGTGCCAGCACCAGGGGTTTGAACACTGAAGCTTTCTTT. Protein product: CASTRGLNTEAFF.

This clone has a handful of counts. The chain has TRBV4-2 and TRBJ2-2, with 10 bases identical to TRBD1. CDR1 is LGHNA, CDR2 YNFKEQ, per germline. Trimming took 0 bases from V and 7 from J; bases not matched to a gene: 8. The CDR3 length is 17 residues. In DNA form, the CDR3 reads TGTGCCAGCAGCCAAGATTTGGGACAGGGGAGGGTCGGGGAGCTGTTTTTT. Its translation is CASSQDLGQGRVGELFF.

The rearrangement joins TRBV5-1 to TRBJ1-5; possible D gene TRBD1, 5 bases. The CDR3 is 21 residues long. V was clipped by 1 base and J by 4 bases, with 30 bases between them. CDR1 is SGHRS, CDR2 YFSETQ, per germline. CDR3 residues: CASSLRRRVTTDRFVNQPQHF. Written as DNA, the CDR3 is TGCGCCAGCAGCTTGAGGAGAAGGGTAACGACAGATCGGTTCGTTAATCAGCCCCAGCATTTT.

This clone was detected only once. This chain links TRBV5-5 with TRBJ2-3; D is perhaps TRBD2 (7 bases). Per the germline V gene, CDR1 is SGHKS and CDR2 is YYEKEE (reference sequence). CDR3 size: 17 residues. The V and J ends lost 4 bases and 3 bases respectively, with 21 bases between them. As DNA, the CDR3 is TGTGCCAGCAGCCCCTTTTCGGGCGGGGGCAGTACAGATACGCAGTATTTT. This sequence encodes CASSPFSGGGSTDTQYF.

The V call is TRBV19, the J call TRBJ2-5; TRBD2 matches at 12 bases. Germline assignment: CDR1 LNHDA and CDR2 SQIVND (reference sequence). This CDR3 has 15 amino acids. The J segment lost 3 bases and the V segment lost 5 bases, leaving 4 bases of the junction unmatched. CDR3 sequence: CASSARLAGEETQYF. The CDR3 nucleotides are TGTGCCAGTAGTGCGCGACTAGCGGGGGAAGAGACCCAGTACTTC.

The chain is built from TRBV28 and TRBJ1-6; TRBD1 agrees at 7 bases. The length of the CDR3 is 16 residues. The V and J ends lost 5 bases and 8 bases, in that order; junction bases with no gene match: 12. Germline CDR1 MDHEN, CDR2 SYDVKM. The chain's CDR3 is CASSTTDRSSYSPLHF. In DNA, the CDR3 is TGTGCCAGCAGTACTACGGACAGGAGCTCGTATTCACCCCTCCACTTT.

The chain combines TRBV27 with TRBJ2-7, with D hard to call. Germline CDR1 and CDR2: MNHEY and SMNVEV (reference sequence). Deletions cut 5 bases from V and 0 bases from J, with 14 bases between. The length of the CDR3 is 15 residues. Here the CDR3 DNA reads TGTGCCAGCAGTCGAAGCCCGGACGGCTCCTACGAGCAGTACTTC. It is translated as CASSRSPDGSYEQYF.

The V call is TRBV9, the J call TRBJ2-1; 8 nucleotides match TRBD2. Germline loops: CDR1 SGDLS, CDR2 YYNGEE. The CDR3 is made up of 15 amino acids. Trimming cost V 0 bases and J 10 bases; bases outside gene matches: 9. The CDR3 loop is CASSVELAAAREQFF. The CDR3 DNA reads as TGTGCCAGCAGCGTAGAACTAGCGGCCGCAAGAGAGCAGTTCTTC.

This clone was seen only once. This chain links TRBV19 with TRBJ1-5; D remains unclear. The CDR3 covers 15 residues. CDR1 is LNHDA and CDR2 is SQIVND in the germline V gene (reference sequence). V dropped 3 bases and J dropped 1 base, with 10 bases sitting between them. CDR3 region: CASSMLVGSNQPQHF. DNA for the CDR3: TGTGCCAGTAGTATGCTGGTAGGGAGCAATCAGCCCCAGCATTTT.

The CDR3 sequence: CASYLQGTLEAFF. DNA of the CDR3: TGTGCCAGCTACCTCCAGGGTACCCTTGAAGCTTTCTTT. The chain carries TRBV5-4 and TRBJ1-1; the D gene is possibly TRBD1 (5 bases). This CDR3 spans 13 amino acids. Trimming took off 7 bases at V and 7 bases at J, with 17 bases between the two ends. Germline values: CDR1 SGHNT, CDR2 YYREEE (reference sequence).

V is TRBV6-5 and J is TRBJ2-5; D is unresolved. Germline loops: CDR1 MNHEY, CDR2 SVGAGI. The V end lost 0 bases, the J end lost 8 bases, and 16 bases lay between the germline ends. This CDR3 has 15 amino acids. This CDR3 reads CASSYSTASKITQYF. The CDR3 DNA sequence: TGTGCCAGCAGTTACTCGACCGCAAGCAAGATAACCCAGTACTTC.

The J gene is TRBJ2-7, the V gene TRBV6-5; D uncertain. CDR1 is MNHEY and CDR2 is SVGAGI in the germline V gene. Between the trimmed V and J ends, which lost 6 bases and 2 bases, there was a span of 14 bases. This CDR3 is 14 amino acids long. CDR3 in amino acids: CASSQAGDTYEQYF. In nucleotides, the CDR3 is TGTGCCAGCAGCCAAGCTGGCGACACCTACGAGCAGTACTTC.

The chain recombines TRBV13 with TRBJ2-5; D is tentatively TRBD1 or TRBD2 (6 bases each). Germline loops: CDR1 PRHDT, CDR2 FYEKMQ (reference sequence). The CDR3 consists of 11 residues. Trimming took off 7 bases at V and 6 bases at J, with 9 bases between the two ends. CDR3 in DNA: TGTGCCAGCAAAGGGGGGAAGACCCAGTACTTC. It specifies CASKGGKTQYF.

The chain uses TRBV5-4 and TRBJ2-1; 8 nucleotides align to TRBD2. Per the germline V gene, CDR1 is SGHNT and CDR2 is YYREEE (reference sequence). V lost 2 bases to trimming and J lost 5 bases; unmatched junction nucleotides: 3. This CDR3 is built from 14 residues. In DNA form, the CDR3 reads TGTGCCAGCAGCTTCGGGACTAGGGACAATGAGCAGTTCTTC. Protein sequence: CASSFGTRDNEQFF.

V usage is TRBV7-2 and J usage is TRBJ1-2; possible D gene TRBD1, 5 bases. The CDR3 runs to 14 residues. Germline loops: CDR1 SGHTA, CDR2 FQGNSA. V lost 2 bases, J lost 3 bases, and 10 bases lay in between. CDR3 amino acids: CASSLKGLDYGYTF. The CDR3 coding sequence is TGTGCCAGCAGCTTAAAGGGGCTCGACTATGGCTACACCTTC.